Following are 7 T cell receptor beta chains from one sample sequenced in a study of T cell clonality in common variable immunodeficiency. Regarding the study as a whole: In common variable immunodeficiency, TCR beta chains reportedly carried fewer deletions and N-nucleotide insertions.

Some clones are missing from TCRdb's copy, which holds only in-frame ones; the method was immunoSEQ multiplex PCR. The profile covers approximately 28,000 clones, none occurring a single time. The antigens these receptors bind are not known. The sequenced material came from peripheral blood mononuclear cells. The receptors shown here come from a human donor with common variable immunodeficiency.

The sample holds many counts of this clone. The DNA ends 3 residues before the CDR3 does, and the rest of the CDR3 is filled in from the germline J gene. The V and J genes are TRBV10-1 and TRBJ2-7, with TRBD1 matching 9 bases. This CDR3 has 13 amino acids. Germline assignment: CDR1 WNHNN and CDR2 SYGVQD (reference sequence). The J segment lost 3 bases and the V segment lost 5 bases, leaving 2 bases of the junction unmatched. CDR3 DNA (partial): TGCGCCAGCAGTAGGGACAGGGACTACGAG. It yields the protein CASSRDRDYE. In full, the CDR3 is CASSRDRDYEQYF.

This clone was seen at least ten times. CDR3 region: CASSIGRDMRNQPQHF. CDR3 bases read: TGTGCCAGTAGTATAGGCCGGGACATGAGGAATCAGCCC. The rearrangement joins TRBV19 to TRBJ1-5; tentative D call: TRBD1 (6 bases). The read terminates 3 residues ahead of where the CDR3 ends, so the germline J gene completes it. Germline-derived CDR1 and CDR2 are LNHDA and SQIVND (reference sequence). This CDR3 has 16 residues. Trimming cost V 1 base and J 4 bases, with 14 bases left between them.

This clone has only a few counts. The CDR3 end falls 3 residues outside the read, so it is completed with the germline J gene. The chain recombines TRBV2 with TRBJ2-6; 12 positions agree with TRBD1. V gave up 3 bases and J gave up 2 bases; unmatched junction bases: 5. CDR3 length equals 18 residues. CDR1 and CDR2 from the germline V gene are SNHLY and FYNNEI. The CDR3 region is CASSEWGQGAAGANVLTF. CDR3 bases read: TGTGCCAGCAGTGAGTGGGGACAGGGGGCAGCTGGGGCCAACGTC.

This clone was counted ten times or more. The read ends 3 residues shy of where the CDR3 ends; the end is completed using the germline J gene. The genes are TRBV11-2 and TRBJ2-7; tentative D call: TRBD2 (6 bases). Looked up from germline, CDR1 is SGHAT and CDR2 is FQNNGV. Trimming pared 5 bases from V and 5 bases from J, leaving 16 bases between. The CDR3 spans 14 residues. The sequenced CDR3 bases are TGTGCCAGCAGCCAGACCCCCAGGGAGGACGAG. Amino acid sequence: CASSQTPREDE. The whole CDR3 reads CASSQTPREDEQYF.

As to this clone: The CDR3 end lies 3 residues beyond the end of the read and is filled in from the germline J gene. The rearrangement uses TRBV2 and TRBJ1-4; the D is unclear. In germline, CDR1 is SNHLY, CDR2 FYNNEI. Trimming removed 4 bases at V and 4 bases at J, with 10 bases between. The CDR3 has 14 residues. The CDR3 loop is CASSGGTNNEKLFF. The CDR3 bases that were read are TGTGCCAGCAGTGGCGGCACAAATAATGAAAAA. The full variable domain, with the rest looked up from reference TRBV2 and TRBJ1-4, is EPEVTQTPSHQVTQMGQEVILRCVPISNHLYFYWYRQILGQKVEFLVSFYNNEISEKSEIFDDQFSVERPDGSNFTLKIRSTKLEDSAMYFCASSGGTNNEKLFFGSGTQLSVL.

This clone came up many times. The read halts 3 residues ahead of the CDR3 end, with the missing end drawn from the germline J gene. The chain uses TRBV6-1 and TRBJ2-5; 8 bases map to TRBD2. V trimming: 2 bases; J trimming: 6 bases; junction bases outside the gene matches: 5. Germline V gene data show CDR1 as MNHNS and CDR2 as SASEGT. The CDR3 is made up of 14 amino acids. Partial CDR3 DNA: TGTGCCAGCAGTGAACGGACTAGCCTGCAGACC. It is translated as CASSERTSLQT. The entire CDR3 protein is CASSERTSLQTQYF.

Details on this clone: The read terminates 3 residues before the CDR3 end, so the remaining end is supplied by the germline J gene. The V call is TRBV19, the J call TRBJ1-6; the D is unclear. V was pared by 3 bases and J by 8 bases, with 17 bases between. The CDR3 runs 16 residues. Looked up from germline, CDR1 is LNHDA and CDR2 is SQIVND (reference sequence). This CDR3 reads CASSMGHSEEDSPLHF. The sequenced CDR3 bases are TGTGCCAGTAGTATGGGCCACTCGGAGGAGGATTCACCC.